One and the same sample provided the 20 T cell receptor beta chains below, sequenced in a study of T-cell reconstitution after alpha-beta-depleted transplantation in children. Unique molecular identifiers were used in preparing the TCRbeta library. TCRdb redid the calling of the PCR reads with MiXCR, one entry per CDR3 protein. The sample has 190,000 or so distinct CDR3 sequences; about 6.4% are singletons. The sequenced sample was PBMCs from the stem cell graft donor, obtained from the stem cell graft. The receptors derive from a human donor who donated a stem cell graft to a child with Wiskott-Aldrich syndrome.

The chain combines TRBV29-1 with TRBJ1-2, with TRBD1 matching over 8 bases. The CDR3 is made up of 13 amino acids. The trim removed 7 bases at V and 4 bases at J, leaving 8 bases unmatched. Germline V CDR1 and CDR2: SQVTM, ANQGSEA. In DNA form, the CDR3 reads TGCAGCGCCGGGACAGGATCCCTCTATGGCTACACCTTC. Its translation is CSAGTGSLYGYTF.

The rearrangement links TRBV4-3 to TRBJ1-6, with a possible D match to TRBD1 (5 bases). CDR1 is LGHNA and CDR2 is YSLEER in the germline V gene. There are 15 residues in the CDR3. The V and J ends lost 0 bases and 9 bases respectively, with 12 bases between them. The CDR3 DNA follows: TGCGCCAGCAGCCAAGAACGTGGCGGGGGTTCACCCCTCCACTTT. It is translated as CASSQERGGGSPLHF.

In this sample, this clonotype turned up many times. The rearrangement uses TRBV20-1 and TRBJ2-3; 14 nucleotides agree with TRBD2. The CDR3 has 18 residues. The V segment lost 6 bases and the J segment 0 bases; nucleotides outside the gene matches: 11. Germline CDR1 reads DFQATT; CDR2 reads SNEGSKA (reference sequence). CDR3 amino acids: CSANGLAGGLGSTDTQYF. CDR3 coding DNA: TGCAGTGCAAACGGACTAGCGGGGGGATTAGGAAGCACAGATACGCAGTATTTT.

In this sample, this clonotype turned up many times. The J gene is TRBJ2-1, the V gene TRBV7-9; possibly TRBD2 for D (7 bases). Germline V lookup: CDR1 SEHNR, CDR2 FQNEAQ (reference sequence). V lost 3 bases and J lost 5, with 11 bases in between. The CDR3 length is 14 residues. For the CDR3, the DNA is TGTGCCAGCAGCTTCGGGGGGCTCCACAATGAGCAGTTCTTC. This codes for CASSFGGLHNEQFF.

This clonotype was observed many times. The V and J genes are TRBV27 and TRBJ1-2; 7 nucleotides match TRBD1. This CDR3 is 13 amino acids long. CDR1 is MNHEY and CDR2 is SMNVEV in the germline V gene (reference sequence). The V gene end was trimmed by 6 bases and the J gene end by 6 bases; junction bases not matched to a gene: 7. As DNA, the CDR3 is TGTGCCAGCAGGAAAGACAGGGTACATGGCTACACCTTC. Encoded protein: CASRKDRVHGYTF.

This clonotype has a count of ten or more. The V call is TRBV10-3, the J call TRBJ1-5; D is possibly TRBD1 (6 bases). Germline V lookup: CDR1 ENHRY, CDR2 SYGVKD. The CDR3 is 13 residues long. V was shortened by 3 bases and J by 4 bases, with 7 bases between the two germline ends. CDR3 DNA: TGTGCCATCAGTGATAGGGGGAATCAGCCCCAGCATTTT. It encodes CAISDRGNQPQHF.

This clonotype has only a few counts. The CDR3 DNA is TGTGCCAGCAGAAGCCTAGCGGAAGGGACAGATACGCAGTATTTT. Translated: CASRSLAEGTDTQYF. This sequence joins TRBV6-1 and TRBJ2-3; 7 positions match TRBD2. V shed 6 bases and J 3 bases; nucleotides not matched to a gene: 9. Per germline, CDR1 MNHNS and CDR2 SASEGT. CDR3 length: 15 residues.

This clonotype was counted many times. The V gene is TRBV20-1, the J gene TRBJ2-5; D assignment may be TRBD1 or TRBD2 (5 bases each). V shed 5 bases and J shed 5 bases, with 9 bases lying between them. The V gene's germline CDR1 is DFQATT and CDR2 SNEGSKA (reference sequence). The length of the CDR3 is 11 residues. Here the CDR3 reads CSAGWGETQYF. Written as DNA, the CDR3 is TGCAGTGCTGGGTGGGGGGAGACCCAGTACTTC.

This clonotype was detected many times. This chain connects TRBV11-2 to TRBJ2-3; D unresolved. The V gene lost 5 bases and the J gene lost 0 bases, with 12 bases spanning the gap. The CDR3 is 15 amino acids. Germline CDR1 reads SGHAT; CDR2 reads FQNNGV. CDR3 coding DNA: TGTGCCAGCAGCCCTTTGGGGTCTAGCACAGATACGCAGTATTTT. This sequence encodes CASSPLGSSTDTQYF.

This clonotype was counted many times. The chain employs TRBV20-1 and TRBJ2-1; TRBD2 is a possible D gene (5 bases). Trimming took off 6 bases at V and 5 bases at J, with 17 bases between the two ends. Germline V gives CDR1 DFQATT, CDR2 SNEGSKA (reference sequence). This CDR3 is 14 amino acids long. The CDR3 here is CSAPGIHDHNEQFF. For the CDR3, the DNA is TGCAGTGCGCCCGGGATCCATGATCACAATGAGCAGTTCTTC.

This clonotype has a count of ten or more. The chain links TRBV27 to TRBJ1-5, with D perhaps matching TRBD1 (5 bases). The CDR3 has 14 residues. V lost 0 bases to trimming and J lost 6 bases, with 9 bases between them. Germline V gene sequence: CDR1 MNHEY, CDR2 SMNVEV (reference sequence). The CDR3 DNA is TGTGCCAGCAGTTTATCCAGACAGTTTCAGCCCCAGCATTTT. It codes for CASSLSRQFQPQHF.

This clonotype was seen a few times. V and J are TRBV28 and TRBJ1-5; D is undetermined. Germline lookup yields CDR1 MDHEN and CDR2 SYDVKM. Trimming took 6 bases from V and 7 from J, leaving 19 bases between them. The CDR3 runs 15 residues. The CDR3 nucleotides are TGTGCCAGCAGCCGAAGGGCGGATAGCGGGCAGCCCCAGCATTTT. Its protein is CASSRRADSGQPQHF. The entire variable domain, with the rest obtained from reference TRBV28 and TRBJ1-5, is as follows: DVKVTQSSRYLVKRTGEKVFLECVQDMDHENMFWYRQDPGLGLRLIYFSYDVKMKEKGDIPEGYSVSREKKERFSLILESASTNQTSMYLCASSRRADSGQPQHFGDGTRLSIL.

This clonotype was seen repeatedly, ten times or more. The chain has TRBV20-1 and TRBJ2-5; 12 bases map to TRBD2. Germline loops: CDR1 DFQATT, CDR2 SNEGSKA (reference sequence). V was pared by 1 base and J by 4 bases, with 7 bases of the junction left unmatched. The CDR3 covers 16 residues. The CDR3 nucleotides are TGCAGTGCTAGAGCTAGCGGGAGGGCCTGGGGAGAGACCCAGTACTTC. It codes for CSARASGRAWGETQYF.

This clonotype showed up many times. The rearrangement uses TRBV15 and TRBJ2-6; D ambiguous. Trimming removed 1 base from V and 0 bases from J, with 4 bases in between. CDR1 and CDR2 from the germline V gene are LNHNV and YYDKDF (reference sequence). CDR3 size: 15 residues. Written as DNA, the CDR3 is TGTGCCACCAGCAGAGGATACTCTGGGGCCAACGTCCTGACTTTC. It encodes CATSRGYSGANVLTF.

This clonotype was recorded at least ten times. This chain joins TRBV27 and TRBJ2-1; D unclear. The CDR3 length is 13 residues. V was clipped by 5 bases and J by 2 bases, with 7 bases between them. The germline CDR1 and CDR2 sequences are MNHEY and SMNVEV (reference sequence). The CDR3 nucleotides are TGTGCCAGCAGTCCCAAGGCCTACAATGAGCAGTTCTTC. Translated: CASSPKAYNEQFF.

This clonotype was observed many times. In DNA, the CDR3 is TGTGCCAGCAGTTTCCCAATCAGGGGGCCCCCGATCAGCACCGGGGAGCTGTTTTTT. It translates to CASSFPIRGPPISTGELFF. The rearrangement joins TRBV6-5 to TRBJ2-2; 8 bases are shared with TRBD1. Trimming removed 4 bases from V and 4 bases from J; junction bases left unmatched: 17. The CDR3 contains 19 residues. Germline values: CDR1 MNHEY, CDR2 SVGAGI.

The chain joins TRBV7-8 to TRBJ2-2; 11 bases line up with TRBD2. Germline CDR1 and CDR2: SGHVS and FQNEAQ. The CDR3 has 16 residues. V gave up 4 bases and J gave up 6 bases; unmatched junction bases: 7. The CDR3 spells CASSSTSGGLAGELFF. The CDR3 nucleotides read TGTGCCAGCAGCTCCACTAGCGGGGGCCTGGCCGGGGAGCTGTTTTTT.

The sample holds many counts of this clonotype. V usage is TRBV6-5 and J usage is TRBJ2-3; D not certain. The V and J ends lost 6 bases and 2 bases respectively, with 6 bases between them. Germline CDR1 and CDR2: MNHEY and SVGAGI. The CDR3 sequence is 12 residues long. The CDR3 region has the DNA TGTGCCAGCAGAGATTTCACAGATACGCAGTATTTT. It yields the protein CASRDFTDTQYF.

This clonotype showed up many times. The rearrangement uses TRBV6-5 and TRBJ2-2; 7 bases are shared with TRBD2. The CDR3 is 14 residues long. Trimming removed 6 bases from V and 4 bases from J; junction bases left unmatched: 5. CDR1 and CDR2 from the germline V gene are MNHEY and SVGAGI. CDR3 bases: TGTGCCAGCAGGTTCCCGGGGGGCACCGGGGAGCTGTTTTTT. This translates into CASRFPGGTGELFF.

The genes are TRBV5-1 and TRBJ2-2; no reliable D call. Per germline, CDR1 SGHRS and CDR2 YFSETQ. The CDR3 runs 15 residues. V was pared by 4 bases and J by 3 bases, with 13 bases between. CDR3 DNA: TGCGCCAGCAGCCTTACAGTGTTGCACACCGGGGAGCTGTTTTTT. Translating it yields CASSLTVLHTGELFF. Looking up the rest from reference TRBV5-1 and TRBJ2-2 gives the full variable domain: KAGVTQTPRYLIKTRGQQVTLSCSPISGHRSVSWYQQTPGQGLQFLFEYFSETQRNKGNFPGRFSGRQFSNSRSEMNVSTLELGDSALYLCASSLTVLHTGELFFGEGSRLTVL.